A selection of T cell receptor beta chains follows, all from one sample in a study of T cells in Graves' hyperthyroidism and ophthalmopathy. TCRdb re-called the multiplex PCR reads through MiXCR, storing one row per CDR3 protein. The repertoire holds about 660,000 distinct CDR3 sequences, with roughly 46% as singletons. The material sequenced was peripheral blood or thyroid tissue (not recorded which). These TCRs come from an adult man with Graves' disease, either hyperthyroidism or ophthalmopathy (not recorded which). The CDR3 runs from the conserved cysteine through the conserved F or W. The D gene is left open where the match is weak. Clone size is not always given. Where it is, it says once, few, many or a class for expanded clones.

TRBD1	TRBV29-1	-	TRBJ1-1	TGCAGCGTTGGGGGGACAGGGAGACTAGGCACTGAAGCTTTCTTT	CSVGGTGRLGTEAFF
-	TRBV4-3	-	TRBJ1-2	TGCGCCAGCAGCGAAGAGAGCCCCCGGGGCTACACCTTC	CASSEESPRGYTF
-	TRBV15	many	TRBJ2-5	TGTGCCACCAGCAGAGATCTGGGGCCCACAGAGACCCAGTACTTC	CATSRDLGPTETQYF
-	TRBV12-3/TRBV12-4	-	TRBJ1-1	TGTGCCAGCAGTCCTCGGGCTTCCGCCGGGGCTTTCTTT	CASSPRASAGAFF
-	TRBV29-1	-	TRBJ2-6	TGCAGCGTTGATCCAGGGAGGACTGAAGCTTTC	CSVDPGRTEAF
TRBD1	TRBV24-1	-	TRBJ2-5	TGTGCCACCAGTGACAGACAGGGGGTTATGAAAGAGACCCAGTACTTC	CATSDRQGVMKETQYF
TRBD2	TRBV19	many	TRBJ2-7	TGTGCCAGTAGTATGGGGAGGGCCTCCTACGAGCAGTACTTC	CASSMGRASYEQYF
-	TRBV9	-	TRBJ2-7	TGTGCCAGCAGCAAACTGGGGCGACCCTACGAGCAGTACTTC	CASSKLGRPYEQYF
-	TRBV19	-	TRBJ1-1	TGTGCCAGTAGTATAGCCGTAGGACTTGAAGCTTTCTTT	CASSIAVGLEAFF
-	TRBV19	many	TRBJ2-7	TGTGCCAGTAGTGAGGGCCCTTCCTACGAGCAGTACTTC	CASSEGPSYEQYF
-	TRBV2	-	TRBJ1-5	TGTGCCAGCAGGGCAGGGGTTATAGATCGTCCCCAGCATTTT	CASRAGVIDRPQHF
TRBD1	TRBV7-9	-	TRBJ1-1	TGTGCCAGCAGCCAAGGACAGGGTGACGCTGAAGCTTTCTTT	CASSQGQGDAEAFF
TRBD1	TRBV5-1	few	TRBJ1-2	TGCGCCAGCAGCCACAGACGTGCCCGACAGGGAGCCTCACCCGATTATGGCTACACCTTC	CASSHRRARQGASPDYGYTF
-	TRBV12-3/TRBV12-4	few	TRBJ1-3	TGTGCCAGCAGTTCGGAGCAGGGGTCTGGAAACACCATATATTTT	CASSSEQGSGNTIYF
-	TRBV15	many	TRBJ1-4	TGTGCCACCAGCCGCGGGACAAATGAAAAACTGTTTTTT	CATSRGTNEKLFF
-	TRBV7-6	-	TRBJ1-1	TGTGCCAGCAGACCCGGGGGATGGGGCACTGAAGCTTTCTTT	CASRPGGWGTEAFF
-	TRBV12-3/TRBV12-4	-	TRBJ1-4	TGTGCCAGCAGTGACGGGTCTGCGCTGTTTTTT	CASSDGSALFF
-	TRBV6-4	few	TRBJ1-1	TGTGCCAGCAGTTACTCCGGGGTTGAGACTGAAGCTTTCTTT	CASSYSGVETEAFF
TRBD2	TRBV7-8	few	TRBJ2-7	TGTGCCAGCAGCTTAGCGGCTAGCGGGAGTGTTTACGAGCAGTACTTC	CASSLAASGSVYEQYF
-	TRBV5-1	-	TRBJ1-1	TGCGCCAGCAGCTTGGCTTTGGGGGCCACTGAAGCTTTCTTT	CASSLALGATEAFF
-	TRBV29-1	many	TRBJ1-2	TGCAGCGTTGAGGTATCTGGGTACTTCTATGGCTACACCTTC	CSVEVSGYFYGYTF
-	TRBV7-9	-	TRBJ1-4	TGTGCCAGCAGCTTAGGGACAGTCTCCGAAAAACTGTTTTTT	CASSLGTVSEKLFF
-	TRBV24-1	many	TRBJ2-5	TGTGCCACCAGTGATCGACGGTGGCAAGAGACCCAGTACTTC	CATSDRRWQETQYF
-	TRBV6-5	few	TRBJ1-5	TGTGCCAGCAGGGTGGGATCACATAGCAATCAGCCCCAGCATTTT	CASRVGSHSNQPQHF
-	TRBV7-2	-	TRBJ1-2	TGTGCCAGCAGTCCGGACATCAATGGCTACACCTTC	CASSPDINGYTF
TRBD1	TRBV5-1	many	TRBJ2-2	TGCGCCAGCAGCTTTATGGGGACAGGCTCCACCGGGGAGCTGTTTTTT	CASSFMGTGSTGELFF
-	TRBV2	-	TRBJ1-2	TGTGCCAGCTTGAACAGGGATGGCTACACCTTC	CASLNRDGYTF
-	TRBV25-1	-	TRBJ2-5	TGTGCCAGCAGTTATAGGGCAGGGCAAGAGACCCAGTACTTC	CASSYRAGQETQYF
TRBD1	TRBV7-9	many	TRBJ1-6	TGTGCCAGCAGCTTGGGACAGGGAAGGTCACCCCTCCACTTT	CASSLGQGRSPLHF
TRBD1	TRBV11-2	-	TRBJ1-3	TGTGCCAGCAGCTTAATGGCAGGGGGCAAAAACACCATATATTTT	CASSLMAGGKNTIYF
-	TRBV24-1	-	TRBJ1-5	TGTGCCACCAGTATGGGGGCAGGCTTTAATCAGCCCCAGCATTTT	CATSMGAGFNQPQHF
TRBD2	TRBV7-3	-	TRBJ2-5	TGTGCCAGCACCGGGACTAGCGGGAGCCCAGAGACCCAGTACTTC	CASTGTSGSPETQYF
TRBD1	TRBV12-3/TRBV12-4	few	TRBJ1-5	TGTGCCAGCACCCAGGGGGTCAGCAATCAGCCCCAGCATTTT	CASTQGVSNQPQHF
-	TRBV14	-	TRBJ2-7	TGTGCCAGCTGCGGGGACACCGAGACTCCTCACTGCGAGCAGTACTTC	CASCGDTETPHCEQYF
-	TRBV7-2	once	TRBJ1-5	TGTGCCAGCAGCCCAGGGGCAACTAATCAGCCCCAGCATTTT	CASSPGATNQPQHF
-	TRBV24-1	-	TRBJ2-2	TGTGCCACCAGTGATATTGACAGCACCGGGGAGCTGTTTTTT	CATSDIDSTGELFF
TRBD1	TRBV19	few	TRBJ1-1	TGTGCCAGTAGGCCGGGACAGGGCCACACTGAAGCTTTCTTT	CASRPGQGHTEAFF
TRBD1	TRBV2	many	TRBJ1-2	TGTGCCAGCAGTGAAGGCAGGGGGAGTCGTGGCTACACCTTC	CASSEGRGSRGYTF
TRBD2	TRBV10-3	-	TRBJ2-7	TGTGCCACACAAGAGGGACTAGCGGGAGGGAACGAGCAGTACTTC	CATQEGLAGGNEQYF
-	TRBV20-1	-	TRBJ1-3	TGCAGTGCTATAGTCGGCGGAACTTATGGCTACACCATATATTTT	CSAIVGGTYGYTIYF
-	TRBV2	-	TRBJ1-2	TGTGCCAGCAGTAATCCGGGGCAAAAAGACTACACCTTC	CASSNPGQKDYTF
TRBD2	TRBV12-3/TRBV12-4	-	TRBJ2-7	TGTGCCAGCAGTTTAAATGGGGGGGCCTACGAGCAGTACTTC	CASSLNGGAYEQYF
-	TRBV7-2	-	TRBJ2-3	TGTGCCAGCAGCTTTAGGCAGGGGAAGACAGATACGCAGTATTTT	CASSFRQGKTDTQYF
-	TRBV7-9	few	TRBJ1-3	TGTGCCAGCAGCTTATCATCCGGGTTTTATGGAAACACCATATATTTT	CASSLSSGFYGNTIYF
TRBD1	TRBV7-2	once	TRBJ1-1	TGTGCCAACAGTCCAGCCGGGACAGTGGGGAACACTGAAGCTTTCTTT	CANSPAGTVGNTEAFF
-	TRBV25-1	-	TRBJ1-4	TGTGCCAGCAGCTTGGCCGGGGGCGGGCATGAAAAACTGTTTTTT	CASSLAGGGHEKLFF
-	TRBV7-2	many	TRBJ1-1	TGTGCCAGCAGCTTAGTGCACGGAGGGGGTGAAGCTTTCTTT	CASSLVHGGGEAFF
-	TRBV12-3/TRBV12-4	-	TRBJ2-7	TGTGCCAGCAGTTTAGCACGTTTGGGGGCCTACGAGCAGTACTTC	CASSLARLGAYEQYF
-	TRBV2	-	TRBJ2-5	TGTGCCAGCCAGTTGAGGGACACAAAGACCCAGTACTTC	CASQLRDTKTQYF
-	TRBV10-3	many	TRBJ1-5	TGTGCCATCATCGTAAATCAGCCCCAGCATTTT	CAIIVNQPQHF
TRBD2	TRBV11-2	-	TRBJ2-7	TGTGCCAGCGTCGCCGCGGGTCCGGGAGGGCGTGTGGGTGAGCAGTACTTC	CASVAAGPGGRVGEQYF
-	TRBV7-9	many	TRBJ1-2	TGCGCCAGCAGCCACGCCGGGGGGAACTATGGCTACACCTTC	CASSHAGGNYGYTF
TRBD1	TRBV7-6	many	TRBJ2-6	TGTGCCAGCATGCGGGACAGGGGGCTCTCTGGGGCCAACGTCCTGACTTTC	CASMRDRGLSGANVLTF
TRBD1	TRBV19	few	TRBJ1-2	TGTGCCAGTCAAACAGGGGGCGGTTATGGCTACACCTTC	CASQTGGGYGYTF
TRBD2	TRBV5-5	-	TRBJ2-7	TGTGCCAGCAGCGACACTAGCGGGAGGTGGCAGTACTTC	CASSDTSGRWQYF
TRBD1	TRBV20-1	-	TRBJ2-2	TGCAGTGCCAGAGCCCAGGGGGCGATCGGGGAGCTGTTTTTT	CSARAQGAIGELFF
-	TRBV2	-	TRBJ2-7	TGTGCCAGCTCCGGGGAGACAGGGAGGTTCTACGAGCAGTACTTC	CASSGETGRFYEQYF
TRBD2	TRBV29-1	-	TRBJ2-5	TGCAGCGTTCGCAAGGCTAGCGGGAGAGTCGGGGAGACCCAGTACTTC	CSVRKASGRVGETQYF
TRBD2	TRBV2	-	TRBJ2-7	TGTGCCAGCAGTGGTAGACTAGCGGATGTCTCCTACGAGCAGTACTTC	CASSGRLADVSYEQYF